This entry lists 12 T cell receptor beta chains sequenced from one sample in a study of molecular identifiers for immune sequencing clone quantification. TCRdb processed the PCR reads anew with MiXCR; each CDR3 protein has one entry. The data contain about 640,000 distinct CDR3 sequences, just under 20% of them singletons. Sequencing was performed on naive CD8+ T cells from blood, with Jurkat cell RNA spiked in. Subset described: FACS-sorted CD8+CD4-CCR7+CD45RA+ naive T cells. The receptor source for this set is a human donor in good health. Some libraries in this study had Jurkat cell RNA spiked in.

This clonotype showed up many times. The chain has TRBV27 and TRBJ2-5; no firm D call. This CDR3 is built from 12 residues. Germline lookup yields CDR1 MNHEY and CDR2 SMNVEV (reference sequence). Trimming cost V 10 bases and J 2 bases, with 11 bases left between them. The CDR3 loop is CANGPKQETQYF. CDR3 nucleotide sequence: TGTGCCAACGGGCCCAAACAAGAGACCCAGTACTTC.

The chain combines TRBV4-2 with TRBJ1-1; 7 bases agree with TRBD1. V shed 1 base, J shed 4 bases, and the junction held 9 bases outside the gene matches. Per germline, CDR1 LGHNA and CDR2 YNFKEQ. This CDR3 spans 16 amino acids. The CDR3 spells CASSQGSQGFGTEAFF. The CDR3, as DNA: TGTGCCAGCAGCCAAGGCTCACAGGGGTTCGGCACTGAAGCTTTCTTT.

This clonotype was counted only a few times. The chain carries TRBV5-4 and TRBJ2-7, with 9 bases fitting TRBD1. The ends lost 4 bases at V and 0 bases at J; junction bases unmatched: 8. This CDR3 region has 16 residues. Germline V lookup: CDR1 SGHNT, CDR2 YYREEE (reference sequence). The CDR3 sequence: CASSAGQGSTSYEQYF. CDR3 bases: TGTGCCAGCAGCGCCGGACAGGGGTCGACCTCCTACGAGCAGTACTTC.

This clonotype was counted between two and nine times. The chain couples TRBV14 to TRBJ2-5; a weak D match, TRBD1 (5 bases). The CDR3 runs 18 residues. Germline V gene sequence: CDR1 SGHDN, CDR2 FVKESK. The ends were cut back, 0 bases at V and 1 base at J, with 18 bases in the middle. The CDR3 region is CASSQDPDSGSFQETQYF. CDR3 coding DNA: TGTGCCAGCAGCCAAGACCCAGATTCAGGGTCCTTCCAAGAGACCCAGTACTTC.

This chain connects TRBV28 to TRBJ2-1, with 8 bases fitting TRBD2. This CDR3 is built from 15 residues. Germline V lookup: CDR1 MDHEN, CDR2 SYDVKM. V lost 5 bases and J lost 8; bases outside the gene matches: 11. Written as DNA, the CDR3 is TGTGCCAGCAGTATTCTTGGGACTAGTTTGGATGAGCAGTTCTTC. This codes for CASSILGTSLDEQFF.

This clonotype was seen many times. This chain joins TRBV12-3 or TRBV12-4 and TRBJ1-2; D not resolved. The CDR3 runs to 15 residues. Deletions cut 2 bases from V and 3 bases from J, with 13 bases between. The CDR3 protein is CASSLFESPDYGYTF. In nucleotides, the CDR3 is TGTGCCAGCAGTTTATTTGAATCCCCTGACTATGGCTACACCTTC.

Concerning this clonotype: A much larger clone lies one base from this, so it may be a read error. This chain joins TRBV6-4 and TRBJ2-3; TRBD1 agrees at 8 bases. Trimming took 3 bases from V and 4 from J; bases not matched to a gene: 6. CDR1 and CDR2 (germline): MRHNA, SNTAGT. The CDR3 consists of 15 residues. DNA of the CDR3: TGTGCCAGCAGTGATCAGGGGGCGGTTGCAGATACGCAGTATTTT. This sequence encodes CASSDQGAVADTQYF.

This clonotype was counted between two and nine times. CDR3 DNA sequence: TGTGCCAGCTCATCAACCTTGGCCGAGACCCAGTACTTC. It encodes CASSSTLAETQYF. This chain uses TRBV18 with TRBJ2-5; D not resolved. V was shortened by 5 bases and J by 5 bases, with 12 bases between the two germline ends. The CDR3 is 13 residues long. Germline CDR1 KGHSH, CDR2 LQKENI.

This clonotype was recorded many times. This rearrangement joins TRBV7-9 to TRBJ1-1; 10 positions agree with TRBD1. CDR1 and CDR2 from the germline V gene are SEHNR and FQNEAQ (reference sequence). J lost 6 bases, V lost 5 bases, and 9 bases had no gene match. The CDR3 covers 15 residues. Here the CDR3 DNA reads TGTGCCAGCAGCCGGACAGGGGGTAGCGACGCTGAAGCTTTCTTT. Protein: CASSRTGGSDAEAFF.

Ten or more counts support this clonotype. The CDR3 is CAWTPFMNTEAFF. The CDR3 region has the DNA TGTGCCTGGACCCCATTCATGAACACTGAAGCTTTCTTT. The chain carries TRBV30 and TRBJ1-1; D is ambiguous. The CDR3 is 13 residues long. Trimming removed 4 bases from V and 0 bases from J, with 9 bases in between. CDR1 GTSNPN and CDR2 SVGIG come from the germline V gene (reference sequence).

In this sample, this clonotype turned up many times. The genes are TRBV28 and TRBJ2-7; D is possibly TRBD1 or TRBD2 (6 bases each). The V end lost 9 bases, the J end lost 2 bases, and 8 bases lay between the germline ends. CDR3 length: 11 residues. In germline, CDR1 is MDHEN, CDR2 SYDVKM. The DNA of the CDR3 is TGTGCCAGTGGGGGGCCCTACGAGCAGTACTTC. It encodes CASGGPYEQYF.

This clonotype came up many times. V and J are TRBV11-2 and TRBJ1-1; D remains ambiguous. Germline V lookup: CDR1 SGHAT, CDR2 FQNNGV. Trimming shortened V by 0 bases and J by 4 bases, and 6 bases separated the two germline ends. The CDR3 has 13 residues. This CDR3 reads CASSLDWSTEAFF. The CDR3 nucleotides are TGTGCCAGCAGCTTAGACTGGTCCACTGAAGCTTTCTTT.